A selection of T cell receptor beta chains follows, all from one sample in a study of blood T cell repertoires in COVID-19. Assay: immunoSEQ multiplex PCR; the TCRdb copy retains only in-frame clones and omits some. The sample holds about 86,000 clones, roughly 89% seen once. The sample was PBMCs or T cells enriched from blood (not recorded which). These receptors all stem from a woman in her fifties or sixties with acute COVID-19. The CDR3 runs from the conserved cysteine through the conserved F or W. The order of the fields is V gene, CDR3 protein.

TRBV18 CASSPLTQGDNTEAFF
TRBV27 CASSLNGGKLFF
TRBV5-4 CASSLPQGNEQFF
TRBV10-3 CAISESQAMVNTGELFF
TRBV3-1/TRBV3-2 CASSQDAGRYGYTF
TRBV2 CASSLPLEAFF
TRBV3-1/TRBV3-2 CASSQGTGTDTGELFF
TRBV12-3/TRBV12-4 CASSLAYNEQFF
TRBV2 CASSPLRGEAEKLFF
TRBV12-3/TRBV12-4 CASSQTSSGEQFF
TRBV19 CASSTGTEGYTF
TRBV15 CATSRVDGVSEAFF
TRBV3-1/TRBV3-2 CASSQAGQGANTGELFF
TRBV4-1 CASSQDEGLAGGLGNEQFF
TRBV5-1 CASSFGVSGHNYEQYF
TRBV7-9 CASSSTGLEQYF
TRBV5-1 CASSVSGIPPNTEAFF